These 21 T cell receptor beta chains share one sample of origin, sequenced in a study of blood T cell repertoires in COVID-19. The method was immunoSEQ multiplex PCR; TCRdb's version includes in-frame clones alone and lacks a portion of them. The profile covers some 670,000 clones, with approximately 90% appearing a single time and approximately 0.3% taken by the ten largest. The sequenced material came from peripheral blood. The origin of the receptors is a woman between 18 and 30 years old with acute or convalescent COVID-19.

V and J are TRBV11-3 and TRBJ1-1; maybe TRBD1 (5 bases). V shed 6 bases and J shed 5 bases, with 16 bases lying between them. The CDR3 runs to 14 residues. Per germline, CDR1 SGHNT and CDR2 YENEEA. CDR3 amino acids: CASRPGTEGTEAFF. The DNA of the CDR3 is TGTGCCAGCAGGCCCGGGACGGAGGGGACTGAAGCTTTCTTT.

The J gene is TRBJ1-3, the V gene TRBV7-6, with unresolved D. The V end lost 0 bases, the J end lost 6 bases, and 12 bases lay between the germline ends. Germline-derived CDR1 and CDR2 are SGHVS and FNYEAQ. The CDR3 has 15 residues. This chain's CDR3 is CASSLAWSEENTIYF. The CDR3, as DNA: TGTGCCAGCAGCTTAGCGTGGAGCGAGGAAAACACCATATATTTT.

Comment on this clone: Distinct nucleotide sequences in the sample also encode this CDR3. This chain's CDR3 is CAWNRDNSPLHF. In DNA, the CDR3 is TGTGCCTGGAACAGGGATAATTCACCCCTCCACTTT. This chain links TRBV30 with TRBJ1-6, with TRBD1 as a possible D gene (6 bases). The germline V gene has CDR1 GTSNPN and CDR2 SVGIG (reference sequence). V was shortened by 4 bases and J by 5 bases, with 6 bases between the two germline ends. This CDR3 is 12 amino acids long.

A few counts support this clone. J is TRBJ2-2 and V is TRBV6-4; tentatively, D is TRBD1 (5 bases). From germline, CDR1 is MRHNA and CDR2 SNTAGT. Trimming took off 6 bases at V and 3 bases at J, with 14 bases between the two ends. This CDR3 comprises 15 residues. CDR3 in DNA: TGTGCCAGCAGCCCCATTGGGGCGGACACCGGGGAGCTGTTTTTT. This encodes CASSPIGADTGELFF.

This clone was picked up a small number of times. The chain carries TRBV5-1 and TRBJ2-3; 10 nucleotides align to TRBD1. The CDR3 has 15 amino acids. The V gene's germline CDR1 is SGHRS and CDR2 YFSETQ. J was trimmed by 1 base and V by 2 bases; bases with no gene match: 1. The CDR3 here is CASSFGTGGTDTQYF. The CDR3, as DNA: TGCGCCAGCAGCTTCGGGACAGGGGGCACAGATACGCAGTATTTT.

Points on this clone: The same CDR3 also results from other DNA sequences found in this sample. This chain links TRBV30 with TRBJ2-2; TRBD2 aligns across 7 bases. The CDR3 sequence is 11 residues long. CDR1 is GTSNPN, CDR2 SVGIG, per germline (reference sequence). The V segment lost 5 bases and the J segment 6 bases; nucleotides outside the gene matches: 0. The CDR3 reads CAWRGAGELFF. Written as DNA, the CDR3 is TGTGCCTGGCGGGGGGCCGGGGAGCTGTTTTTT.

The rearrangement links TRBV24-1 to TRBJ2-3; weak D call: TRBD2 (5 bases). V was pared by 3 bases and J by 2 bases, with 20 bases between. The CDR3 spans 18 residues. Per the germline V gene, CDR1 is KGHDR and CDR2 is SFDVKD. The CDR3 reads CATSDRITRAGDTDTQYF. The CDR3 coding sequence is TGTGCCACCAGTGATAGAATTACGCGGGCTGGGGACACAGATACGCAGTATTTT.

V is TRBV7-2 and J is TRBJ2-3, with 14 bases aligning to TRBD2. The CDR3 length is 17 residues. Germline trimming cut 5 bases from V and 5 bases from J; bases unmatched to any gene: 9. Germline values: CDR1 SGHTA, CDR2 FQGNSA. The CDR3 is CASSTYGLAGGGDTQYF. For the CDR3, the DNA is TGTGCCAGCAGCACATATGGACTAGCGGGGGGTGGAGATACGCAGTATTTT. Full variable domain (outside the CDR3, taken from reference TRBV7-2 and TRBJ2-3): GAGVSQSPSNKVTEKGKDVELRCDPISGHTALYWYRQSLGQGLEFLIYFQGNSAPDKSGLPSDRFSAERTGGSVSTLTIQRTQQEDSAVYLCASSTYGLAGGGDTQYFGPGTRLTVL.

A single count supports this clone. This chain links TRBV6-5 with TRBJ2-7; 10 nucleotides line up with TRBD1. This CDR3 is 15 amino acids long. The ends lost 2 bases at V and 6 bases at J; junction bases unmatched: 7. Germline loops: CDR1 MNHEY, CDR2 SVGAGI. Written as DNA, the CDR3 is TGTGCCAGCAGTTACGGGGACAGGGGCCTCGGCGAGCAGTACTTC. It is translated as CASSYGDRGLGEQYF.

The gene calls are TRBV18 and TRBJ1-1; 7 nucleotides line up with TRBD1. The junction had 9 bases not matched to a gene; V was cut back by 4 bases and J by 4 bases. Germline V lookup: CDR1 KGHSH, CDR2 LQKENI. This CDR3 comprises 15 residues. The CDR3: CASSRTGGGSTEAFF. In DNA form, the CDR3 reads TGTGCCAGCTCACGGACAGGTGGTGGGAGCACTGAAGCTTTCTTT.

V is TRBV19 and J is TRBJ1-4; unclear D gene. The germline CDR1 and CDR2 sequences are LNHDA and SQIVND (reference sequence). The CDR3 is made up of 13 amino acids. Trimming stripped 5 bases from V and 8 bases from J, with 12 bases between. The CDR3 sequence: CASSLFDSEKLFF. The CDR3 coding sequence is TGTGCCAGTAGTCTCTTCGATAGCGAAAAACTGTTTTTT.

The chain carries TRBV19 and TRBJ2-3, with TRBD2 matching 8 bases. The CDR3 contains 17 residues. V shed 4 bases, J shed 3 bases, and the junction held 12 bases outside the gene matches. CDR1 is LNHDA, CDR2 SQIVND, per germline (reference sequence). The CDR3 DNA sequence: TGTGCCAGTAGTACCTACTCGGGGGGGGCCGAAACAGATACGCAGTATTTT. Protein product: CASSTYSGGAETDTQYF.

V and J are TRBV25-1 and TRBJ1-2; 9 bases map to TRBD1. Unmatched junction bases numbered 8, after V lost 2 bases and J lost 4 bases. This CDR3 spans 16 amino acids. Germline-derived CDR1 and CDR2 are MGHDK and SYGVNS. CDR3 in amino acids: CASSELAGTGSYGYTF. The CDR3 DNA reads TGTGCCAGCAGTGAACTGGCCGGGACAGGGAGCTATGGCTACACCTTC.

This chain links TRBV15 with TRBJ1-1; the D is unclear. The germline V and J ends were trimmed by 0 bases and 0 bases, with 8 bases remaining between them. The length of the CDR3 is 15 residues. Germline assignment: CDR1 LNHNV and CDR2 YYDKDF (reference sequence). CDR3 DNA: TGTGCCACCAGCAGAGAGGAGCTTTTGAACACTGAAGCTTTCTTT. It codes for CATSREELLNTEAFF.

The chain combines TRBV19 with TRBJ2-7, with TRBD2 matching 7 bases. The CDR3 covers 15 residues. V lost 6 bases, J lost 1 base, and 9 bases stayed unmatched. Germline CDR1 reads LNHDA; CDR2 reads SQIVND (reference sequence). Written as DNA, the CDR3 is TGTGCCAGTAGCAACAACTGGGGAGGGTCCTACGAGCAGTACTTC. It is translated as CASSNNWGGSYEQYF.

The CDR3 DNA follows: TGCGCCAGCAGCGAGGGACAGGGGAATCAGCCCCAGCATTTT. Translated, it gives CASSEGQGNQPQHF. The chain combines TRBV5-1 with TRBJ1-5; the match to TRBD1 covers 10 bases. CDR1 and CDR2 from the germline V gene are SGHRS and YFSETQ. The CDR3 is 14 residues long. The V gene end was trimmed by 4 bases and the J gene end by 4 bases; junction bases not matched to a gene: 2.

V is TRBV5-1 and J is TRBJ1-2; possibly TRBD1 for D (5 bases). The CDR3 is made up of 13 amino acids. V lost 2 bases and J 1 base, leaving 6 bases between the germline ends. CDR1 and CDR2 from the germline V gene are SGHRS and YFSETQ. The CDR3 is CASSFRDNYGYTF. CDR3 bases: TGCGCCAGCAGCTTCAGGGATAACTATGGCTACACCTTC.

The rearrangement joins TRBV27 to TRBJ2-1, with 11 bases fitting TRBD2. The CDR3 sequence is 16 residues long. With 2 bases clipped from V and 2 bases from J, the junction kept 2 bases outside the gene matches. Germline loops: CDR1 MNHEY, CDR2 SMNVEV (reference sequence). The CDR3 loop is CASSLHSGGAYNEQFF. CDR3 DNA sequence: TGTGCCAGCAGTTTACATAGCGGGGGGGCCTACAATGAGCAGTTCTTC.

V usage is TRBV20-1 and J usage is TRBJ1-1; 9 positions agree with TRBD1. Trimming cost V 3 bases and J 3 bases; bases outside gene matches: 8. The CDR3 runs 15 residues. CDR1 DFQATT and CDR2 SNEGSKA come from the germline V gene (reference sequence). CDR3 coding DNA: TGCAGTGCTAGTCCTCAAGGGACAGGGTACACTGAAGCTTTCTTT. Translated: CSASPQGTGYTEAFF.

The chain links TRBV19 to TRBJ1-6, with a tentative D call TRBD1 (6 bases). Trimming cost V 5 bases and J 7 bases, with 9 bases left between them. Germline-derived CDR1 and CDR2 are LNHDA and SQIVND (reference sequence). CDR3 length: 13 amino acids. DNA of the CDR3: TGTGCCAGTAGTTTGGACAGCAATTCACCCCTCCACTTT. Translating it yields CASSLDSNSPLHF.

V and J are TRBV19 and TRBJ1-2, with TRBD1 matching 8 bases. This CDR3 contains 14 residues. V was pared by 6 bases and J by 1 base, with 4 bases of the junction left unmatched. Germline CDR1 reads LNHDA; CDR2 reads SQIVND (reference sequence). The CDR3 bases are TGTGCCAGTAGGCCAGGGGGCAATAACTATGGCTACACCTTC. Amino acid sequence: CASRPGGNNYGYTF. Using reference TRBV19 and TRBJ1-2 for the parts outside the CDR3, the full variable domain is DGGITQSPKYLFRKEGQNVTLSCEQNLNHDAMYWYRQDPGQGLRLIYYSQIVNDFQKGDIAEGYSVSREKKESFPLTVTSAQKNPTAFYLCASRPGGNNYGYTFGSGTRLTVV.